This TCR beta chain came from a study of blood T cells in healthy people across ages. Primed by a sample-barcoded 5' primer and a J-beta primer mix, a second PCR proceeded for about 7 to 12 cycles. TCRdb used MiXCR to reprocess the 5' RACE reads, holding one entry per CDR3 protein. The repertoire includes around 1.7 million distinct CDR3 sequences, roughly 27% of them detected once, and more than 6% sits in the top ten. The germline CDR1 and CDR2 sequences are MNHEY and SVGAGI. The CDR3 spans 14 residues. V was pared by 5 bases and J by 6 bases, with 14 bases between. This clonotype showed up just a few times.

Source material: blood. This sequence joins TRBV6-5 and TRBJ1-5; D is possibly TRBD1 (6 bases). This sequence originates from a woman aged 25 to 39 in good health. The CDR3 loop reads CASSQNRAGQPQHF. CDR3 nucleotides: TGTGCCAGCAGTCAGAACAGGGCGGGTCAGCCCCAGCATTTT.